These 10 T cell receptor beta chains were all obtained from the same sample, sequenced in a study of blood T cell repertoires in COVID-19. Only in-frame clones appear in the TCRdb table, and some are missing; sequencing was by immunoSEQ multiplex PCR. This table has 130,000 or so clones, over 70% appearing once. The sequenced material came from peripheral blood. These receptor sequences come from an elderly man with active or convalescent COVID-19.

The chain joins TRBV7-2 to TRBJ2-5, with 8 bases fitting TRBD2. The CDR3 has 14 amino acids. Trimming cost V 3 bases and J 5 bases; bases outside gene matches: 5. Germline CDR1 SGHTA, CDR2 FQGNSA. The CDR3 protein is CASSFAGGRETQYF. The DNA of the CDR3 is TGTGCCAGCAGCTTCGCGGGGGGCAGGGAGACCCAGTACTTC.

This chain's CDR3 is CASSTGLAGATEQYF. Written as DNA, the CDR3 is TGTGCCAGCAGCACGGGACTAGCGGGGGCCACCGAGCAGTACTTC. The rearrangement links TRBV5-6 to TRBJ2-7; 14 bases map to TRBD2. Germline CDR1 reads SGHDT; CDR2 reads YYEEEE. J was trimmed by 6 bases and V by 4 bases; bases with no gene match: 6. CDR3 length equals 15 residues.

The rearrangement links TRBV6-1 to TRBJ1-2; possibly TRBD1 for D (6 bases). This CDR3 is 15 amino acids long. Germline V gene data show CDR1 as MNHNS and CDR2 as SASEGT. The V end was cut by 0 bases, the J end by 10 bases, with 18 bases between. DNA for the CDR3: TGTGCCAGCAGTGAAGCGCTTGGCAGGGGACGTGACTACACCTTC. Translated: CASSEALGRGRDYTF.

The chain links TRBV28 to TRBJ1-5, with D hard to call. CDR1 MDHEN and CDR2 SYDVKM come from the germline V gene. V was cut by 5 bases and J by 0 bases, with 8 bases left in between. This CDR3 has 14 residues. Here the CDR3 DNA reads TGTGCCAGCAGTATGACTCATAGCAATCAGCCCCAGCATTTT. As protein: CASSMTHSNQPQHF.

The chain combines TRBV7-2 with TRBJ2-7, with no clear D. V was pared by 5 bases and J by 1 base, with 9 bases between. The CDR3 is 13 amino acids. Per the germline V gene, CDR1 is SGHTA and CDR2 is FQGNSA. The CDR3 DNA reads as TGTGCCAGCAGCGTACTCGTTTCCTACGAGCAGTACTTC. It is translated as CASSVLVSYEQYF.

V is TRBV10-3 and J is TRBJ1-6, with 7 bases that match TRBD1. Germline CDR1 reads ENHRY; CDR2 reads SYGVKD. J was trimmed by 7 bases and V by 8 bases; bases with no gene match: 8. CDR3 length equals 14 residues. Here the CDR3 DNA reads TGTGCCATCCACTCCGGGACAGCAAATTCACCCCTCCACTTT. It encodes CAIHSGTANSPLHF.

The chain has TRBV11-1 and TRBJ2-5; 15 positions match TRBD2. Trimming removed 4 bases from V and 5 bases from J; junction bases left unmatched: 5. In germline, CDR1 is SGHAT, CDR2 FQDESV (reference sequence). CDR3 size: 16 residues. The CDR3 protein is CASSSGLAGGLETQYF. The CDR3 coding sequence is TGTGCCAGCAGCTCGGGACTAGCGGGGGGATTGGAGACCCAGTACTTC.

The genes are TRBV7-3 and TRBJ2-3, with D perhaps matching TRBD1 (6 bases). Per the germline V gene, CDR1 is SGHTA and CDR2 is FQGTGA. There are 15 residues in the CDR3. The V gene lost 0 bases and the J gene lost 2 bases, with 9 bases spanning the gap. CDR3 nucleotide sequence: TGTGCCAGCAGCTTAACGGGGGCGTACACAGATACGCAGTATTTT. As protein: CASSLTGAYTDTQYF.

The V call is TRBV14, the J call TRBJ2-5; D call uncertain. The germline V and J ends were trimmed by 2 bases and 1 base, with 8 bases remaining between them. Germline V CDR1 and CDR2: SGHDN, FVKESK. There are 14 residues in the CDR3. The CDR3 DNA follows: TGTGCCAGCAGCCAATCCAGTTTCCAAGAGACCCAGTACTTC. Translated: CASSQSSFQETQYF.

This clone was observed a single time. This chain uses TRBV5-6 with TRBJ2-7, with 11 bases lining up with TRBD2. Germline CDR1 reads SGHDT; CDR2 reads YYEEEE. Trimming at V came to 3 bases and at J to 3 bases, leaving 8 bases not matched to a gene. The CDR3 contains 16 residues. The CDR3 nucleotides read TGTGCCAGCAGCTATGGACTAGCGGGCCTTTACTACGAGCAGTACTTC. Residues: CASSYGLAGLYYEQYF.